The present T cell receptor (beta chain) was sequenced within a study of blood T cell repertoires in COVID-19. Study-wide context: Acute-phase and convalescent COVID-19 samples originated in the United States, Italy and Spain. PBMCs, B-cell-depleted T cells, or T cells provided the cDNA or gDNA that made up the material.

Original methodology: Amplified reference gene primers provided the basis for estimating nucleated cell counts. Data came from immunoSEQ multiplex PCR; TCRdb stores just in-frame clones and leaves some out. The DNA gave D and trimming, while V, J and clone size come from that table. Of tens of thousands of clones listed, more than 75% were seen once; the top ten hold about 5%. The germline V gene encodes CDR1 SQVTM and CDR2 ANQGSEA. V was cut by 4 bases and J by 4 bases, with 8 bases left in between. This CDR3 is built from 12 residues. The receptor was derived from a woman of 80 years or more with acute or convalescent COVID-19. This rearrangement joins TRBV29-1 to TRBJ1-5; TRBD1 might be the D (5 bases). Sample: peripheral blood. The CDR3 here is CSVVEGNQPQHF. CDR3 DNA: TGCAGCGTTGTGGAGGGGAATCAGCCCCAGCATTTT. The variable domain in full, completed from reference TRBV29-1 and TRBJ1-5, reads SAVISQKPSRDICQRGTSLTIQCQVDSQVTMMFWYRQQPGQSLTLIATANQGSEATYESGFVIDKFPISRPNLTFSTLTVSNMSPEDSSIYLCSVVEGNQPQHFGDGTRLSIL.